Presented here are 5 T cell receptor beta chains from one specimen sequenced in a study of cytomegalovirus exposure and HLA in healthy donors. PCR primers comprised 60 Vbeta and 13 Jbeta primers. Some clones are missing from TCRdb's copy, which holds only in-frame ones; the method was immunoSEQ multiplex PCR. The data hold around 130,000 clones, with around 78% observed a single time. Specimen: PBMCs. These receptors all stem from a woman between 40 and 50 years old in good health and CMV-seronegative.

The chain combines TRBV5-1 with TRBJ2-2, with 8 positions matching TRBD1. The CDR3 loop spans 15 amino acids. The germline V gene encodes CDR1 SGHRS and CDR2 YFSETQ. V dropped 4 bases and J dropped 0; count of bases not matched to a gene: 2. The CDR3 DNA reads TGCGCCAGCAGCCTGGACAGGGCGAACACCGGGGAGCTGTTTTTT. Its protein product is CASSLDRANTGELFF.

This clone was counted between two and nine times. V and J are TRBV5-6 and TRBJ2-7, with TRBD2 matching 8 bases. Losses at the gene ends were 1 base for V and 5 bases for J; bases not matched to a gene: 8. From germline, CDR1 is SGHDT and CDR2 YYEEEE. This CDR3 is built from 15 residues. Here the CDR3 DNA reads TGTGCCAGCAGCTTGTATCCGGGGGGGCCTAACGAGCAGTACTTC. Residues: CASSLYPGGPNEQYF.

The chain has TRBV28 and TRBJ2-5; no firm D call. The end of the DNA is better explained by TRBJ2-7, so the J call may be wrong. The CDR3 contains 14 residues. Germline V gene sequence: CDR1 MDHEN, CDR2 SYDVKM. DNA of the CDR3: TGTGCCAGCAGTCAACTCAATCTTATCTACGAGCAGTACTTC. Its translation: CASSQLNLIYEQYF.

The V call is TRBV11-2, the J call TRBJ2-7, with 8 bases that match TRBD2. The junction had 12 bases not matched to a gene; V was cut back by 3 bases and J by 5 bases. The CDR3 extends over 16 amino acids. Germline CDR1 reads SGHAT; CDR2 reads FQNNGV. This CDR3 reads CASSFPRGGPIHEQYF. CDR3 DNA sequence: TGTGCCAGCAGCTTCCCCCGGGGGGGCCCGATCCACGAGCAGTACTTC.

This clone was seen more than once but under ten times. J is TRBJ2-7 and V is TRBV11-2, with D unclear. V lost 1 base to trimming and J lost 3 bases, with 13 bases between them. The V gene's germline CDR1 is SGHAT and CDR2 FQNNGV. CDR3 length: 15 amino acids. For the CDR3, the DNA is TGTGCCAGCAGCTTAGCTACAGCTTTGGACTACGAGCAGTACTTC. Its protein is CASSLATALDYEQYF.